Here is one TCR beta chain with its context. Authors' processing steps: Using reference gene primer amplification, nucleated cell counts were estimated. TCRdb's copy holds only in-frame clones and misses some; the assay was immunoSEQ multiplex PCR. V and J calls and clone size come straight from that table; D and trimming were deduced from the DNA. The table includes more than 140,000 clones, roughly 88% detected once. This specimen comes from a study of blood T cell repertoires in COVID-19. Across the whole study: The United States, Italy and Spain supplied acute and convalescent COVID-19 samples.

Germline CDR1 reads ENHRY; CDR2 reads SYGVKD. The CDR3 runs 14 residues. Trimming at V came to 6 bases and at J to 6 bases, leaving 10 bases not matched to a gene. The source is a woman between 55 and 75 years old with acute or convalescent COVID-19. The chain employs TRBV10-3 and TRBJ1-2, with 7 bases aligning to TRBD1. Sequencing was carried out using peripheral blood. DNA for the CDR3: TGTGCCATCAGCCTCCTCACAGGGGTGAATGGCTACACCTTC. It specifies CAISLLTGVNGYTF.